These T cell receptor beta chains were read from a single sample in a study of T cells in Graves' hyperthyroidism and ophthalmopathy. TCRdb re-called the multiplex PCR reads with MiXCR, one entry per CDR3 protein. The data hold around 560,000 distinct CDR3 sequences, with over 15% observed a single time. Sequencing was performed on blood. The receptors were gathered from a woman younger than 30 with Graves' hyperthyroidism. The CDR3 runs from the conserved cysteine through the conserved F or W. A D gene is named only where the DNA matches it firmly. For some rows the clone size is stated as once, few or many, or as a class when expanded; others skip it.

NA TRBJ1-1 many TRBV18 TGTGCCAGCTCAACCGTCTCGACAGAAAATGAAGCTTTCTTT CASSTVSTENEAFF
NA TRBJ2-3 NA TRBV4-1 TGCGCCAGCAGCCAAGATAGGGCCAGGGTTTCTTTAGATACGCAGTATTTT CASSQDRARVSLDTQYF
NA TRBJ2-7 NA TRBV27 TGTGCCAGCAGTCCCATTTCAGGGTCCTACGAGCAGTACTTC CASSPISGSYEQYF
NA TRBJ2-1 few TRBV7-2 TGTGCCAGCAGCCCGGTAGCAAGGGCCTACAATGAGCAGTTCTTC CASSPVARAYNEQFF
NA TRBJ2-1 many TRBV7-2 TGTGCCAGCAGCGCTCACCTAGTAGGGAGAGCCTACAATGAGCAGTTCTTC CASSAHLVGRAYNEQFF
NA TRBJ2-7 few TRBV28 TGTGCCAGCAGGCCTCGGGAGTTCCTACGGTACGAGCAGTACTTC CASRPREFLRYEQYF
NA TRBJ2-5 NA TRBV7-9 TGTGCCAGCACCTTGGACGTCCTTCGGGAGACCCAGTACTTC CASTLDVLRETQYF
TRBD1 TRBJ2-3 NA TRBV7-9 TGTGCCAGCAGCTCCCAGGGGGCGAGCACAGATACGCAGTATTTT CASSSQGASTDTQYF
NA TRBJ2-2 many TRBV7-3 TGTGCCAGCAGCCCGGGACGGACGAACACCGGGGAGCTGTTTTTT CASSPGRTNTGELFF
TRBD1 TRBJ2-7 NA TRBV20-1 TGCAGTGCTCAAAAGCCACGGGGACAGGTCGGATACGAGCAGTACTTC CSAQKPRGQVGYEQYF
NA TRBJ2-7 many TRBV7-9 TGTGTCAGCAGCTCCGGGACGGGCAGCTCCTACGAGCAGTACTTC CVSSSGTGSSYEQYF
NA TRBJ2-7 many TRBV6-2/TRBV6-3 TGTGCCATCGCCGGGACATCGAGGGGCGAGCAGTACTTC CAIAGTSRGEQYF
NA TRBJ2-7 NA TRBV27 TGTGCCAGCAGTTCCGGGACTCTCAGCTCCTACGAGCAGTACTTC CASSSGTLSSYEQYF
NA TRBJ2-5 many TRBV24-1 TGTGCCACCAGTGACAAACTAGGTCAAGAGACCCAGTACTTC CATSDKLGQETQYF
NA TRBJ2-1 once TRBV29-1 TGCAGCGCTGGGACGGATTCCTACAATAAGCAGTTCTTC CSAGTDSYNKQFF
NA TRBJ1-1 many TRBV28 TGTGCCAGCAGTTTTTTGCTGGACAGGAACACTGAAGCTTTCTTT CASSFLLDRNTEAFF
NA TRBJ2-7 many TRBV20-1 TGCAGTGCTAGGTTCGGGTCCTACGAGCAGTACTTC CSARFGSYEQYF
TRBD2 TRBJ2-1 many TRBV11-2 TGTGCCAGCAGCTTGGGGGGGAGCATGTTCAATGAGCAGTTCTTC CASSLGGSMFNEQFF
NA TRBJ1-1 NA TRBV14 TGTGCCAGCAGCCCCCAACGGAGGGAAGGAGGGAACACTGAAGCTTTCTTT CASSPQRREGGNTEAFF
NA TRBJ2-3 NA TRBV6-1 TGTGCCAGCAGGGGGGCAGCCAGACATACAGATACGCAGTATTTT CASRGAARHTDTQYF
TRBD1 TRBJ1-2 many TRBV12-3/TRBV12-4 TGTGCCAGCAGTTACAGGGGGTATGGCTACACCTTC CASSYRGYGYTF
NA TRBJ2-7 many TRBV11-2 TGTGCCAGCAGCTTCGGGAGTAACTACGAGCAGTACTTC CASSFGSNYEQYF
TRBD1 TRBJ2-1 many TRBV11-2 TGTGCCAGCAGCTTAATCAGGGGGAGAAACAATGAGCAGTTCTTC CASSLIRGRNNEQFF
NA TRBJ1-4 NA TRBV4-1 TGCGCCAGCAGCCAAGAGTCCAAATATGGGGGGTTGGGCTATGAAAAACTGTTTTTT CASSQESKYGGLGYEKLFF
NA TRBJ1-1 few TRBV10-3 TGTGCCACCAACCCGGGGAGCACTGAAGCTTTCTTT CATNPGSTEAFF
TRBD1 TRBJ1-2 NA TRBV5-6 TGTGCCAGCAGCTTGGAGTCGGGAGACAGGGTCCTTGGCTACACCTTC CASSLESGDRVLGYTF
TRBD1 TRBJ2-5 many TRBV10-2 TGCGCCAGCAGTGGACAGGGGGCGCGGGAGACCCAGTACTTC CASSGQGARETQYF
NA TRBJ1-1 NA TRBV5-6 TGTGCCAGCAGCGCCCCCCTCCACACTGAAGCTTTCTTT CASSAPLHTEAFF
TRBD1 TRBJ1-1 many TRBV12-3/TRBV12-4 TGTGCCAGCAGTCCGACAGGGGGTTACACTGAAGCTTTCTTT CASSPTGGYTEAFF
NA TRBJ2-3 few TRBV12-3/TRBV12-4 TGTGTCACCCGCCGGCCCGAGGGGGATACGCAGTATTTT CVTRRPEGDTQYF
NA TRBJ1-2 NA TRBV7-9 TGTGCCAGCAGCTTAGCCGTAGCGGGTCTCAATGGCTACACCTTC CASSLAVAGLNGYTF
NA TRBJ2-6 NA TRBV19 TGTGCCAGTAGTATGGTGGCGGGACGTCGGATCTCTGGGGCCAACGTCCTGACTTTC CASSMVAGRRISGANVLTF
TRBD2 TRBJ2-7 NA TRBV18 TGTGCCAGCTCATCAGGACTAGCGGCCTACGAGCAGTACTTC CASSSGLAAYEQYF
NA TRBJ1-6 NA TRBV6-1 TGTGCCAGCAGAAGGGACGCAAACAATTCACCCCTCCACTTT CASRRDANNSPLHF
TRBD2 TRBJ2-1 many TRBV20-1 TGCAGTGCTAGATCAGCGGGAGTCGTCAATGAGCAGTTCTTC CSARSAGVVNEQFF
NA TRBJ2-7 NA TRBV6-5 TGTGCCAGCAGTTACTCAAGAGCGAGTTACGAGCAGTACTTC CASSYSRASYEQYF
TRBD1 TRBJ1-1 many TRBV6-5 TGTGCCAGCAGGTACGATGGACAGGAGAGAGCTTTCTTT CASRYDGQERAFF
TRBD2 TRBJ2-7 few TRBV29-1 TGCAGCGCGACTAGCGGGAGGTCCTACGAGCAGTACTTC CSATSGRSYEQYF
NA TRBJ1-4 NA TRBV5-1 TGCGCCAGCAGCGGGGGGTTGGGGAATGAAAAACTGTTTTTT CASSGGLGNEKLFF
NA TRBJ1-2 many TRBV6-2/TRBV6-3 TGTGCCAGCAGTTACCCGCCGGCCTATGGCTACACCTTC CASSYPPAYGYTF
TRBD1 TRBJ2-7 many TRBV7-9 TGTGCCAGCAGCTTTAAAGGGGGCACCGAGCAGTACTTC CASSFKGGTEQYF
NA TRBJ2-7 NA TRBV18 TGTGCCAGCTCACCAGGAGCTAGGTCCTACGAGCAGTACTTC CASSPGARSYEQYF
NA TRBJ2-7 many TRBV7-2 TGTGCCAGCAGCTTAGTGTACGGGAGCTCCTACGAGCAGTACTTC CASSLVYGSSYEQYF
NA TRBJ1-1 NA TRBV5-4 TGTGCCAGCAGCCCCTCAACGGGGGGTAGGACTGAAGCTTTCTTT CASSPSTGGRTEAFF
TRBD2 TRBJ2-2 once TRBV7-6 TGTGCCAGCAGCTTAGTTCCTAGCGGGCTTTCGAACACCGGGGAGCTGTTTTTT CASSLVPSGLSNTGELFF
NA TRBJ1-1 NA TRBV9 TGTGCCAGCAGCGAATCTCTTGGGGCTGGGGGGTTGAACACTGAAGCTTTCTTT CASSESLGAGGLNTEAFF
TRBD2 TRBJ2-4 NA TRBV12-3/TRBV12-4 TGTGCCAGCACAAACCTAGCGGGGGGGAACATTCAGTACTTC CASTNLAGGNIQYF
TRBD1 TRBJ2-2 few TRBV7-2 TGTGCCAGCAGAAATACAGGGGGCTACGGGGAGCTGTTTTTT CASRNTGGYGELFF
NA TRBJ2-7 many TRBV7-9 TGTGCCAGCAGCTTAAAGGCGGGCGCGAGCTCCTACGAGCAGTACTTC CASSLKAGASSYEQYF
NA TRBJ1-2 few TRBV19 TGTGCCAGTAGTGCGACGTGGGGAGGGCCTAGGTATGGCTACACCTTC CASSATWGGPRYGYTF
NA TRBJ2-7 few TRBV29-1 TGCGGGGGTGGCACGAGCTCCTACGAGCAGTACTTC CGGGTSSYEQYF